This record concerns one TCR beta chain sequence. Trimming took 4 bases from V and 10 from J, leaving 18 bases between them. Germline CDR1 and CDR2: SGHRS and YFSETQ. There are 14 residues in the CDR3. This sample is part of a study of T cell changes during pregnancy in multiple sclerosis. Here immunoSEQ multiplex PCR was the method, and the copy in TCRdb shows in-frame clones only, minus some. The table lists 70,000 to 100,000 clones, more than 90% of them singletons. The sample in question was peripheral blood, obtained in the first trimester of pregnancy. This sequence joins TRBV5-1 and TRBJ2-1, with a weak D call TRBD2 (5 bases). The TCR comes from a female donor with multiple sclerosis, enrolled in a pregnancy study. CDR3 DNA sequence: TGCGCCAGCAGCATCGGACCGGACTTAGACGAGCAGTTCTTC. This sequence encodes CASSIGPDLDEQFF. The complete variable domain, with remaining parts taken from reference TRBV5-1 and TRBJ2-1, reads KAGVTQTPRYLIKTRGQQVTLSCSPISGHRSVSWYQQTPGQGLQFLFEYFSETQRNKGNFPGRFSGRQFSNSRSEMNVSTLELGDSALYLCASSIGPDLDEQFFGPGTRLTVL.